This T cell receptor (beta chain) was documented in a study of regulatory T cells in long-lasting Graves disease (dated by TCRdb to about 2021). A note on the overall study: To count as having persistent Graves' disease, a patient had to have received antithyroid drug treatment for over 5 years with TSH receptor autoantibodies remaining persistently positive. Patients with persistent Graves' disease were compared with patients with newly diagnosed Graves' disease using TCR sequencing and RNA sequencing of peripheral blood. The study took place in China and was registered as a clinical trial. TCR sequencing covered around 13 persistent and about 20 newly diagnosed Graves' disease patients, some 35 samples in total. On average, persistent Graves' disease patients in the clinical cohort had been on antithyroid drugs for about 10.3 years.

The time point label of this sample denotes: persistent/refractory GD, antithyroid drugs over 5 years with positive TRAb. For both TCR sequencing and RNA sequencing, RNA was extracted from PBMCs in TRIzol. The diagnosis of Graves' disease followed American Thyroid Association guidelines. Patients were recruited from an endocrinology department in Xi'an, China. Each patient gave 9 to 10 milliliters of peripheral blood, collected in an EDTA anticoagulant tube. Ficoll Paque Plus density gradient separation was used to isolate PBMCs, and no further T cell sorting was done. RNA quality was checked with an Agilent 2100 Bioanalyzer and agarose gel, and concentration with a NanoDrop 2000. The library was obtained by multiplex PCR. Sequencing instrument: Illumina HiSeq 4000. CDR3 regions were amplified by Arm-PCR with iRepertoire HTBI primers to construct TCR beta libraries. Gel purification was performed on PCR products prior to sequencing. The source study handled its data this way. Gene usage analysis of CDR3 amino acid clonotypes used the roughly 60 TRBV and around 14 TRBJ segments found across samples. COPE and FqMerger were used to merge the filtered high-quality paired reads into contigs. BLAST was used to align contigs to IMGT TRBV, TRBD and TRBJ reference genes, with CDR3 defined following IMGT. Any clonotype with a frequency above 0.1% was classified as a highly expanded clone. Shannon entropy served as the measure of repertoire diversity, while the Gini coefficient captured V-J evenness. A clonotype found in more than one individual was treated as public. The raw public reads went through TCRdb reprocessing: fastp at Q25, MiXCR clone calling, in-frame beta chains kept. Every CDR3 protein is listed once, alongside the most common genes and DNA of its rows. The V and J calls shown here were made by TCRdb, not taken from the authors' results. The sample table holds about 660,000 distinct CDR3 sequences, of which around 30% were seen once. The top ten clonotypes cover 35% to 55% of the sample.

Worth noting for this clonotype: This receptor's antigen is unknown. No clone much larger than this one lies a single base away; base qualities are absent.

Summary of the overall study and its limitations: Lower TCR Shannon entropy and fewer highly expanded clones were observed in persistent Graves' disease patients than in newly diagnosed patients, which suggested clonal expansion. Only the TCR beta chain was sequenced and analyzed. TRBV28, TRBJ1-2 and TRBJ2-5 were preferentially used in persistent disease, while TRBV20-1 and TRBJ2-1 were favored in newly diagnosed disease. Patients with persistent disease shared more public clonotypes (approximately 2,500) than newly diagnosed patients did (966). The authors acknowledged the small sample size as a limitation that may reduce accuracy. The study examined only peripheral blood because the primary lesion, thyroid tissue, could not be accessed.

The V and J ends are trimmed by 3 bases and 0 bases, leaving 12 bases between them. The CDR3 runs 16 residues from the cysteine to the phenylalanine. The DNA shown is the 48-base CDR3, in frame from base 1. The germline V gene yields SGHDN for CDR1 and FVKESK for CDR2. The TCR was taken from a female donor with Graves disease. Here the chain combines TRBV14 and TRBJ1-3, with no D gene named confidently. The sample consisted of peripheral blood mononuclear cells (PBMCs), taken when the disease was refractory, from a patient treated with antithyroid drugs. The CDR3 protein sequence reads: CASSHYNSHSGNTIYF. The sequenced DNA is TGTGCCAGCAGCCACTATAACAGCCACTCTGGAAACACCATATATTTT.